This TCR beta chain was documented in a study of CD8+ T cells in alopecia areata. Overall study results and limits: Lesional scalp, especially alopecia totalis/universalis, showed higher clonality than normal scalp. With patients, TCR sharing proved less clear than in mice, a difference possibly related to HLA.

V lost 1 base, J lost 4 bases, and 14 bases lay in between. The CDR3 totals 14 residues. CDR1 and CDR2 from the germline V gene are GTSNPN and SVGIG (reference sequence). Points on this clone: Antigen: not known.

Extraction of RNA preceded its reverse transcription into cDNA, which served as the sequencing template. Here immunoSEQ multiplex PCR was the method, and the copy in TCRdb shows in-frame clones only, minus some. Counted here are about 120,000 clones, about 50% occurring once; the ten biggest clones make up 10% to 13%. This clonotype originated in a human donor with alopecia areata. Sequencing was carried out using NKG2D-low CD8+ T cells sorted from blood. The chain employs TRBV30 and TRBJ2-7, with D unclear. The CDR3 DNA sequence: TGTGCCTGGAGTGGGGTTAAGTTCCGATACGAGCAGTACTTC. Its translation is CAWSGVKFRYEQYF.